One and the same sample provided the 21 T cell receptor beta chains below, sequenced in a study of blood T cell repertoires in COVID-19 (dated by TCRdb to the early 2020s). Libraries were prepared through the immunoSEQ multiplex PCR assay. Entries here come from immuneACCESS through TCRdb and include only in-frame sequences with V and J called. Some clones fail to appear in such tables; in the studies checked, an unresolved V gene covers under half of the shortfall, and the cause of the remainder is unknown. This sample gives under 100,000 clones in total; over 70% of them show up just once. Clones ranked in the top ten supply about 1% of the sample. Sequences were obtained from peripheral blood. Receptors originate from a human donor in a cohort sampled during active COVID-19.

The chain recombines TRBV6-5 with TRBJ1-4, with 8 nucleotides matching TRBD1. The germline gives CDR1 MNHEY, CDR2 SVGAGI. The CDR3 runs to 14 residues. Losses at the gene ends were 7 bases for V and 4 bases for J; bases not matched to a gene: 5. The CDR3 sequence is CASNRDRFNEKLFF. CDR3 sequence (DNA): TGTGCCAGCAACCGGGACAGGTTTAATGAAAAACTGTTTTTT.

This chain joins TRBV27 and TRBJ2-5, with D possibly being TRBD2 (6 bases). V was pared by 2 bases and J by 5 bases, with 15 bases between. The CDR3 length is 15 residues. Germline V CDR1 and CDR2: MNHEY, SMNVEV (reference sequence). The CDR3 sequence: CASSLGGLPGETQYF. In DNA form, the CDR3 reads TGTGCCAGCAGTTTAGGGGGACTTCCCGGGGAGACCCAGTACTTC.

The chain employs TRBV12-3 or TRBV12-4 and TRBJ1-2; 7 bases agree with TRBD1. With V trimmed by 6 bases and J by 8 bases, 9 bases remained unmatched. The CDR3 is 13 residues long. The CDR3 here is CASSLTGSEGYTF. The CDR3 DNA reads TGTGCCAGCAGCCTGACAGGGTCGGAAGGCTACACCTTC.

The rearrangement joins TRBV15 to TRBJ2-4, with 10 bases identical to TRBD1. V lost 0 bases and J lost 9; bases outside the gene matches: 11. CDR1 and CDR2 (germline): LNHNV, YYDKDF (reference sequence). The CDR3 extends over 17 amino acids. The CDR3 loop reads CATSRDLRGGQGLIQYF. The CDR3 nucleotides are TGTGCCACCAGCAGAGATCTTCGAGGGGGACAGGGGCTCATTCAGTACTTC.

The chain employs TRBV28 and TRBJ2-2; TRBD2 matches 12 bases. Trimming removed 6 bases from V and 6 bases from J; junction bases left unmatched: 20. Germline CDR1 reads MDHEN; CDR2 reads SYDVKM. The CDR3 is 20 residues long. The CDR3 protein is CASSQTTFFLAGGEAGELFF. The CDR3 nucleotides are TGTGCCAGCAGCCAAACCACTTTCTTTCTAGCGGGAGGGGAAGCCGGGGAGCTGTTTTTT.

The chain is built from TRBV12-5 and TRBJ1-1, with 9 nucleotides matching TRBD1. The germline CDR1 and CDR2 sequences are LGHNT and FRNRAP. After removal of 7 bases from V and 5 bases from J, the junction contained 11 bases not matched to a gene. The CDR3 spans 15 residues. CDR3 amino acids: CASAIGGTGSTEAFF. The CDR3 nucleotides are TGTGCTAGTGCCATAGGCGGGACAGGGAGTACTGAAGCTTTCTTT.

The gene calls are TRBV2 and TRBJ2-1; 14 nucleotides agree with TRBD2. J lost 9 bases, V lost 3 bases, and 4 bases had no gene match. The CDR3 covers 15 residues. From germline, CDR1 is SNHLY and CDR2 FYNNEI. CDR3 amino acids: CASSETSGRASEQFF. CDR3 coding DNA: TGTGCCAGCAGTGAGACTAGCGGGAGGGCCAGTGAGCAGTTCTTC.

The chain carries TRBV5-1 and TRBJ2-7; TRBD1 agrees at 9 bases. J lost 4 bases, V lost 4 bases, and 6 bases had no gene match. Germline lookup yields CDR1 SGHRS and CDR2 YFSETQ. The CDR3 loop spans 14 amino acids. The CDR3 is CASSRDRGSYEQYF. CDR3 coding DNA: TGCGCCAGCAGCCGTGACAGGGGGTCATACGAGCAGTACTTC.

V is TRBV3-1 (or the pseudogene TRBV3-2) and J is TRBJ1-1; tentatively, D is TRBD1 (5 bases). Germline V lookup: CDR1 LGHDT, CDR2 YNNKEL (reference sequence). This CDR3 spans 15 amino acids. V gave up 0 bases and J gave up 1 base, with 9 bases separating them. The chain's CDR3 is CASSQDRDWNTEAFF. The CDR3 region has the DNA TGTGCCAGCAGCCAAGATCGGGACTGGAACACTGAAGCTTTCTTT.

The CDR3 here is CASRGPGGSNQPQHF. The DNA of the CDR3 is TGTGCCAGCCGGGGGCCGGGGGGTAGCAATCAGCCCCAGCATTTT. The V call is TRBV2, the J call TRBJ1-5, with D possibly matching TRBD1 (6 bases). V was pared by 8 bases and J by 0 bases, with 14 bases between. This CDR3 comprises 15 residues. Germline values: CDR1 SNHLY, CDR2 FYNNEI. Supplemented by reference TRBV2 and TRBJ1-5, the full variable domain reads EPEVTQTPSHQVTQMGQEVILRCVPISNHLYFYWYRQILGQKVEFLVSFYNNEISEKSEIFDDQFSVERPDGSNFTLKIRSTKLEDSAMYFCASRGPGGSNQPQHFGDGTRLSIL.

V gene TRBV2 combines with J gene TRBJ2-6; tentative D call: TRBD2 (6 bases). Trimming pared 2 bases from V and 0 bases from J, leaving 11 bases between. CDR1 and CDR2 (germline): SNHLY, FYNNEI. This CDR3 is 17 amino acids long. The CDR3 sequence is CASSELAQSSGANVLTF. The CDR3 region has the DNA TGTGCCAGCAGTGAACTAGCGCAGAGCTCTGGGGCCAACGTCCTGACTTTC. The whole variable domain, filled in from reference TRBV2 and TRBJ2-6, reads EPEVTQTPSHQVTQMGQEVILRCVPISNHLYFYWYRQILGQKVEFLVSFYNNEISEKSEIFDDQFSVERPDGSNFTLKIRSTKLEDSAMYFCASSELAQSSGANVLTFGAGSRLTVL.

DNA of the CDR3: TGTGCCAGCAGCCAACATCCAGCGGGCCACACCGGGGAGCTGTTTTTT. As protein: CASSQHPAGHTGELFF. The chain carries TRBV14 and TRBJ2-2; tentatively, D is TRBD2 (6 bases). The germline gives CDR1 SGHDN, CDR2 FVKESK. This CDR3 spans 16 amino acids. V was cut by 2 bases and J by 3 bases, with 13 bases left in between.

The chain links TRBV7-7 to TRBJ2-1; TRBD2 matches 10 bases. CDR3 length: 15 amino acids. Trimming cost V 2 bases and J 2 bases; bases outside gene matches: 0. Germline V gene data show CDR1 as SSHAT and CDR2 as FNYEAQ (reference sequence). CDR3 residues: CASSLTSGAYNEQFF. CDR3 in DNA: TGTGCCAGCAGCTTAACTAGCGGGGCCTACAATGAGCAGTTCTTC.

The rearrangement links TRBV4-1 to TRBJ2-1, with 11 bases fitting TRBD2. This CDR3 spans 11 amino acids. From germline, CDR1 is MGHRA and CDR2 YSYEKL. V was pared by 3 bases and J by 15 bases, with 1 base of the junction left unmatched. CDR3 loop: CASSHLAGGFF. Written as DNA, the CDR3 is TGCGCCAGCAGCCATCTAGCGGGGGGGTTCTTC.

This chain links TRBV7-9 with TRBJ1-1, with D perhaps matching TRBD1 (6 bases). The germline V and J ends were trimmed by 5 bases and 0 bases, with 13 bases remaining between them. Per germline, CDR1 SEHNR and CDR2 FQNEAQ (reference sequence). The CDR3 consists of 15 residues. CDR3 loop: CASSTTGGLNTEAFF. CDR3 bases: TGTGCCAGCAGCACGACAGGCGGGTTGAACACTGAAGCTTTCTTT.

The V gene is TRBV5-1, the J gene TRBJ2-3; 10 bases match TRBD2. The germline gives CDR1 SGHRS, CDR2 YFSETQ. This CDR3 is 15 amino acids long. V trimming: 1 base; J trimming: 5 bases; junction bases outside the gene matches: 4. CDR3 amino acids: CASSLLSGGGDTQYF. The CDR3 DNA is TGCGCCAGCAGCTTGTTAAGCGGGGGGGGAGATACGCAGTATTTT. The whole variable domain, filled in from reference TRBV5-1 and TRBJ2-3, reads KAGVTQTPRYLIKTRGQQVTLSCSPISGHRSVSWYQQTPGQGLQFLFEYFSETQRNKGNFPGRFSGRQFSNSRSEMNVSTLELGDSALYLCASSLLSGGGDTQYFGPGTRLTVL.

The rearrangement uses TRBV28 and TRBJ2-2, with a possible D match to TRBD2 (6 bases). CDR1 is MDHEN, CDR2 SYDVKM, per germline. The germline V and J ends were trimmed by 2 bases and 8 bases, with 6 bases remaining between them. CDR3 length: 12 residues. The DNA of the CDR3 is TGTGCCAGCAGTTTAGGGAGGGGGGAGCTGTTTTTT. Protein product: CASSLGRGELFF. The complete variable domain, with remaining parts taken from reference TRBV28 and TRBJ2-2, reads DVKVTQSSRYLVKRTGEKVFLECVQDMDHENMFWYRQDPGLGLRLIYFSYDVKMKEKGDIPEGYSVSREKKERFSLILESASTNQTSMYLCASSLGRGELFFGEGSRLTVL.

V gene TRBV21-1 combines with J gene TRBJ2-7; whether TRBD1, the table's D call, matches the DNA was not checked. TRBV21-1 is a pseudogene. The CDR3 loop spans 14 amino acids. The CDR3: CASSKQDRSYEQYF. The CDR3 nucleotides read TGTGCCAGCAGCAAGCAAGACAGGTCCTACGAGCAGTACTTC.

The chain joins TRBV7-3 to TRBJ2-6, with D maybe TRBD1 (5 bases). Trimming removed 5 bases at V and 0 bases at J, with 8 bases between. There are 15 residues in the CDR3. CDR1 and CDR2 (germline): SGHTA, FQGTGA. The CDR3 region has the DNA TGTGCCAGCAGCGTAGGGGTCTCTGGGGCCAACGTCCTGACTTTC. It is translated as CASSVGVSGANVLTF.

This chain uses TRBV6-5 with TRBJ2-5; 11 positions agree with TRBD2. Germline lookup yields CDR1 MNHEY and CDR2 SVGAGI. This CDR3 is 16 amino acids long. V trimming: 1 base; J trimming: 5 bases; junction bases outside the gene matches: 6. The DNA for the CDR3 is TGTGCCAGCAGTTACTTACTAGCGGGAGTACGGGAGACCCAGTACTTC. Its translation is CASSYLLAGVRETQYF.

This clone was counted between two and nine times. J is TRBJ2-1 and V is TRBV4-2; TRBD1 agrees at 9 bases. The CDR3 runs to 15 residues. The ends lost 10 bases at V and 7 bases at J; junction bases unmatched: 14. Germline V gene data show CDR1 as LGHNA and CDR2 as YNFKEQ. The DNA of the CDR3 is TGTGCCACCGCTCCGGGACAGGGCCCGAGAAATGAGCAGTTCTTC. Translation gives CATAPGQGPRNEQFF.